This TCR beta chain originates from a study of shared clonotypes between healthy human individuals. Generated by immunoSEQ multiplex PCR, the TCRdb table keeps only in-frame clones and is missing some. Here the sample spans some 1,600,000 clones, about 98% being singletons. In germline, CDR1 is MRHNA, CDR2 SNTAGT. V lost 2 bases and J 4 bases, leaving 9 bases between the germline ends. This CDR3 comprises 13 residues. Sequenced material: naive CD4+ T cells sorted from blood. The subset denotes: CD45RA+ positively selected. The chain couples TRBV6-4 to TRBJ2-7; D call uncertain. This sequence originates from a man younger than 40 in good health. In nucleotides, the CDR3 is TGTGCCAGCAGTGACCCCCCGCAGTACGAGCAGTACTTC. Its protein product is CASSDPPQYEQYF.